Listed below are T cell receptor beta chains from one sample, sequenced in a study of lymphopenia after photon versus proton radiotherapy. Assay used: immunoSEQ multiplex PCR; TCRdb lists only in-frame clones, some missing. The sample lists approximately 70,000 clones; 87% were seen once. Sequencing used peripheral blood, obtained from a patient treated with proton-based radiotherapy. The receptors stem from a man older than 75 with esophageal cancer. Each CDR3 is given with its conserved first and last residue. A D gene is named only where the DNA matches it firmly. Size is omitted from some rows. Given values are once, few, many or a class for expanded clones.

CDR3 length	D gene	V gene	clone size	J gene	CDR3 protein	CDR3 DNA
12	NA	TRBV7-9	NA	TRBJ1-1	CASSLYGTEAFF	TGTGCCAGCAGCTTATACGGTACCGAAGCTTTCTTT
15	TRBD2	TRBV10-3	NA	TRBJ2-7	CAISENPGGGYEQYF	TGTGCCATCAGTGAGAATCCCGGGGGGGGCTACGAGCAGTACTTC
16	NA	TRBV6-5	NA	TRBJ1-2	CASSYFGHINPYGYTF	TGTGCCAGCAGTTACTTCGGACACATTAATCCCTATGGCTACACCTTC
17	TRBD1	TRBV5-1	few	TRBJ2-5	CASSWGTGGGLGETQYF	TGCGCCAGCAGCTGGGGGACAGGGGGCGGTTTAGGAGAGACCCAGTACTTC
16	TRBD1	TRBV14	NA	TRBJ2-3	CASSDRTGVIGDTQYF	TGTGCCAGCAGCGACCGGACAGGGGTTATTGGGGATACGCAGTATTTT
16	TRBD1	TRBV18	few	TRBJ2-7	CASSRGTGGPGYEQYF	TGTGCCAGCTCACGGGGGACAGGCGGACCGGGCTACGAGCAGTACTTC
14	NA	TRBV4-3	NA	TRBJ2-3	CASSQEDGGDTQYF	TGCGCCAGCAGCCAAGAGGACGGCGGGGATACGCAGTATTTT
16	TRBD2	TRBV2	NA	TRBJ2-3	CASSSGGTPSTDTQYF	TGTGCCAGCAGTTCGGGGGGGACCCCTAGCACAGATACGCAGTATTTT
17	NA	TRBV7-2	NA	TRBJ2-6	CASSLDRVGTGANVLTF	TGTGCCAGCAGCTTGGATCGTGTGGGAACTGGGGCCAACGTCCTGACTTTC
15	NA	TRBV7-2	few	TRBJ1-6	CASSLEGRDNSPLHF	TGTGCCAGCAGCTTAGAAGGCAGGGATAATTCACCCCTCCACTTT
12	NA	TRBV7-9	NA	TRBJ2-1	CASSPPPAEQFF	TGTGCCAGCAGTCCCCCCCCCGCGGAGCAGTTCTTC
11	NA	TRBV7-9	NA	TRBJ2-5	CASSPQETQYF	TGTGCCAGCAGCCCACAAGAGACCCAGTACTTC
14	TRBD1	TRBV7-6	NA	TRBJ2-7	CASSQGQGLYEQYF	TGTGCCAGCAGCCAGGGACAGGGACTGTACGAGCAGTACTTC
14	NA	TRBV4-3	NA	TRBJ2-1	CASSQDRGWDEQFF	TGCGCCAGCAGCCAAGATAGGGGTTGGGATGAGCAGTTCTTC
11	TRBD2	TRBV6-1	NA	TRBJ2-7	CASANERGETF	TGTGCCAGCGCCAACGAACGGGGGGAGACCTTC
18	NA	TRBV19	NA	TRBJ2-7	CASSIAIGGAGVNYEQYF	TGTGCCAGTAGTATAGCCATCGGAGGGGCAGGGGTGAACTACGAGCAGTACTTC
14	TRBD1	TRBV7-7	NA	TRBJ2-5	CASSDRGKGETQYF	TGTGCTAGCAGCGACAGGGGAAAGGGGGAGACCCAGTACTTC
15	TRBD2	TRBV7-3	NA	TRBJ2-2	CASSQGLASTGELFF	TGTGCCAGCAGCCAGGGACTAGCGAGCACCGGGGAGCTGTTTTTT
16	TRBD1	TRBV25-1	once	TRBJ2-5	CASTNYRGLYQETQYF	TGTGCCAGCACCAACTACAGGGGGCTGTACCAAGAGACCCAGTACTTC
14	TRBD2	TRBV6-5	NA	TRBJ2-7	CASRAGREAHEQYF	TGTGCCAGCAGGGCGGGGCGGGAGGCCCACGAGCAGTACTTC
14	NA	TRBV30	few	TRBJ1-2	CAWARPGQNTGYTF	TGTGCCTGGGCCCGTCCGGGACAAAATACTGGCTACACCTTC
15	NA	TRBV5-6	NA	TRBJ2-5	CASSLDWAGQETQYF	TGTGCCAGCAGCTTGGACTGGGCAGGCCAAGAGACCCAGTACTTC
14	NA	TRBV19	NA	TRBJ1-2	CASRVASRYYGYTF	TGTGCCAGTAGGGTGGCGAGTCGTTACTATGGCTACACCTTC
13	NA	TRBV30	NA	TRBJ1-1	CAWSASRSAEAFF	TGTGCCTGGAGCGCCAGTCGTAGCGCTGAAGCTTTCTTT
15	TRBD1	TRBV6-6	NA	TRBJ1-1	CASSYNRGSGTEAFF	TGTGCCAGCAGTTATAACAGGGGGAGTGGCACTGAAGCTTTCTTT
15	TRBD2	TRBV7-2	NA	TRBJ2-1	CASSQTSGTYNEQFF	TGTGCCAGCAGCCAGACTAGCGGCACCTACAATGAGCAGTTCTTC
16	TRBD1	TRBV18	once	TRBJ1-1	CAGSPQPSSGQGIAFF	TGTGCCGGCTCACCACAACCGTCGTCGGGACAGGGGATCGCTTTCTTT
15	TRBD2	TRBV29-1	NA	TRBJ2-7	CSVEIAGGRAWEQYF	TGCAGCGTTGAAATCGCGGGCGGGAGAGCCTGGGAGCAGTACTTC
14	NA	TRBV7-9	NA	TRBJ1-5	CASSFLGESQPQHF	TGTGCCAGCAGCTTTCTTGGGGAGAGTCAGCCCCAGCATTTT
12	NA	TRBV7-9	NA	TRBJ1-5	CASSLGVEPQHF	TGTGCCAGCAGCTTGGGGGTCGAGCCCCAGCATTTT
19	TRBD2	TRBV7-8	NA	TRBJ2-7	CASSLVGLAGGRSSYEQYF	TGTGCCAGCAGCTTAGTTGGGCTAGCGGGGGGGAGGAGCTCCTACGAGCAGTACTTC
14	NA	TRBV5-4	NA	TRBJ1-1	CASRGGGLNTEAFF	TGTGCCAGCAGAGGGGGGGGCCTAAACACTGAAGCTTTCTTT
17	NA	TRBV7-2	NA	TRBJ2-2	CASSLNRANRDTGELFF	TGTGCCAGCAGCTTGAACAGGGCTAATAGGGACACCGGGGAGCTGTTTTTT
17	NA	TRBV11-2	NA	TRBJ2-3	CASSLDAQSHITDTQYF	TGTGCCAGCAGCTTGGACGCACAGAGCCACATCACAGATACGCAGTATTTT
15	NA	TRBV4-2	NA	TRBJ1-2	CASSQDLRGNYGYTF	TGTGCCAGCAGCCAAGATCTGAGAGGGAACTATGGCTACACCTTC
14	NA	TRBV7-8	few	TRBJ1-2	CASSATSREDGYTF	TGTGCCAGCAGCGCGACTTCCCGGGAGGATGGCTACACCTTC
10	NA	TRBV29-1	few	TRBJ1-4	CSVRDEKLFF	TGCAGCGTCAGGGACGAAAAACTGTTTTTT
16	TRBD2	TRBV11-2	NA	TRBJ2-3	CASSAELAGGTDTQYF	TGTGCCAGCAGCGCGGAACTAGCGGGAGGGACAGATACGCAGTATTTT
11	NA	TRBV5-6	NA	TRBJ2-5	CASSRSETQYF	TGTGCCAGCAGCAGATCGGAGACCCAGTACTTC
12	NA	TRBV7-2	NA	TRBJ1-6	CASSLVRTPSHF	TGTGCCAGCAGCTTAGTGAGGACCCCAAGCCACTTT
21	NA	TRBV10-3	NA	TRBJ1-1	CAISESGHFEPWGDMNTEAFF	TGTGCCATCAGTGAGTCGGGACATTTTGAGCCTTGGGGAGACATGAACACTGAAGCTTTCTTT
16	NA	TRBV10-3	NA	TRBJ1-2	CAISDGGAASNYGYTF	TGTGCCATCAGTGACGGGGGCGCGGCATCTAACTATGGCTACACCTTC
13	NA	TRBV19	NA	TRBJ2-7	CASSIGVAYEQYF	TGTGCCAGTAGTATAGGGGTAGCCTACGAGCAGTACTTC
14	NA	TRBV27	NA	TRBJ2-5	CASSPRIARETQYF	TGTGCCAGCAGTCCCCGAATCGCAAGGGAGACCCAGTACTTC
13	NA	TRBV19	once	TRBJ1-2	CASSKTVLYGYTF	TGTGCCAGTAGTAAGACAGTCCTCTATGGCTACACCTTC
15	TRBD2	TRBV7-3	NA	TRBJ2-1	CASSRSGGLGNEQFF	TGTGCCAGCAGCCGTAGCGGGGGGCTTGGGAATGAGCAGTTCTTC
11	NA	TRBV6-6	NA	TRBJ2-5	CASSYFETQYF	TGTGCCAGCAGTTACTTTGAGACCCAGTACTTC
15	TRBD2	TRBV5-6	NA	TRBJ2-1	CASSLSALAAREQFF	TGTGCCAGCAGCCTGTCGGCACTAGCGGCTAGGGAGCAGTTCTTC
15	NA	TRBV5-1	NA	TRBJ2-1	CASSRDHTSYNEQFF	TGCGCCAGCTCCCGGGATCATACGTCCTACAATGAGCAGTTCTTC
15	TRBD2	TRBV14	NA	TRBJ2-1	CASSEGLAGISEQFF	TGTGCCAGCAGCGAGGGACTAGCGGGTATCAGTGAGCAGTTCTTC
15	NA	TRBV5-1	NA	TRBJ2-7	CASSFDGARSYEQYF	TGCGCCAGCAGCTTTGACGGAGCACGCTCCTACGAGCAGTACTTC
15	NA	TRBV6-5	NA	TRBJ2-1	CASSPTGFYGNEQFF	TGTGCCAGCAGTCCGACGGGCTTCTACGGCAATGAGCAGTTCTTC
15	TRBD1	TRBV4-3	NA	TRBJ1-2	CASSPMIQGAHGYTF	TGCGCCAGCAGCCCGATGATACAGGGGGCGCATGGCTACACCTTC